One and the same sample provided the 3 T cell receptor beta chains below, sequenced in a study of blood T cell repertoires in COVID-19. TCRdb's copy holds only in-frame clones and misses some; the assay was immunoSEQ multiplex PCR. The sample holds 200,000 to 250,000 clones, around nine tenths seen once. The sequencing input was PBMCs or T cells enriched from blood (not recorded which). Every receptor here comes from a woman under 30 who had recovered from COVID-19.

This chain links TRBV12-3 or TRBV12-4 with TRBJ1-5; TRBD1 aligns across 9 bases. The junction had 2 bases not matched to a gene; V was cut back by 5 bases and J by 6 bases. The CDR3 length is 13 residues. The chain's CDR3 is CASSNRGLQPQHF. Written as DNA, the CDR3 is TGTGCCAGCAGTAACAGGGGGCTTCAGCCCCAGCATTTT.

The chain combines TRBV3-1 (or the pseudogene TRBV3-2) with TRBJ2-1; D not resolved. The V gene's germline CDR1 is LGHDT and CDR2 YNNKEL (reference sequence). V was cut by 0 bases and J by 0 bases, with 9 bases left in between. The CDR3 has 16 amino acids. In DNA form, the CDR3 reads TGTGCCAGCAGCCAAGAGGCCGCAAGCTCCTACAATGAGCAGTTCTTC. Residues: CASSQEAASSYNEQFF.

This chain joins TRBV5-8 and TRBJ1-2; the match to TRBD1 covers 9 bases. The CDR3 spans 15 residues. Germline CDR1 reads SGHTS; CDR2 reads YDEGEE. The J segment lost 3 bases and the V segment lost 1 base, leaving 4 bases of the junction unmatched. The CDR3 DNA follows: TGTGCCAGCAGCTTGCCCTGGGACAGGGACTATGGCTACACCTTC. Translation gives CASSLPWDRDYGYTF.